These 14 T cell receptor beta chains share one sample of origin, sequenced in a study of cytomegalovirus exposure and HLA in healthy donors. 13 Jbeta primers and 60 Vbeta primers were used for the PCR. Using immunoSEQ multiplex PCR, the repertoire was profiled, and TCRdb retains in-frame clones only, with some absent. The sample gives over 95,000 clones, around 77% of which show up once; around 3.4% is in the top ten. The sequenced sample was PBMCs. Every receptor here comes from a man aged 35-49 years in good health and CMV-seronegative.

The chain recombines TRBV21-1 with TRBJ1-6; whether TRBD1, the table's D call, matches the DNA was not checked. TRBV21-1 is a pseudogene segment. There are 18 residues in the CDR3. The CDR3 region has the DNA TGTGCCAGCAGCAAATGGTTACAGGCTAACTCCTATAATTCACCCCTCCACTTT. Encoded protein: CASSKWLQANSYNSPLHF.

The count of this clone is one. This chain uses TRBV30 with TRBJ2-3; 10 bases map to TRBD2. Germline values: CDR1 GTSNPN, CDR2 SVGIG (reference sequence). The V and J ends lost 0 bases and 6 bases, in that order; junction bases with no gene match: 6. The length of the CDR3 is 15 residues. The CDR3 DNA is TGTGCCTGGAGTGTACTAGCGGGGCCGGGGGATACGCAGTATTTT. It yields the protein CAWSVLAGPGDTQYF. Combining the CDR3 with reference TRBV30 and TRBJ2-3 gives the whole variable domain SQTIHQWPATLVQPVGSPLSLECTVEGTSNPNLYWYRQAAGRGLQLLFYSVGIGQISSEVPQNLSASRPQDRQFILSSKKLLLSDSGFYLCAWSVLAGPGDTQYFGPGTRLTVL.

This chain connects TRBV27 to TRBJ2-6, with D possibly TRBD1 on 5 matching bases. In germline, CDR1 is MNHEY, CDR2 SMNVEV (reference sequence). The length of the CDR3 is 23 residues. V was cut by 3 bases and J by 0 bases, with 30 bases left in between. CDR3 nucleotide sequence: TGTGCCAGCAGTTTGTTTTCCGGAGTAGTCCTTTCAGGGAACAGCTCTGGGGCCAACGTCCTGACTTTC. Its translation: CASSLFSGVVLSGNSSGANVLTF.

This sequence joins TRBV29-1 and TRBJ1-5; D not certain. The ends were cut back, 4 bases at V and 1 base at J, with 11 bases in the middle. The CDR3 runs to 14 residues. From germline, CDR1 is SQVTM and CDR2 ANQGSEA. CDR3 in amino acids: CSVVVIGSNQPQHF. The CDR3, as DNA: TGCAGCGTTGTAGTAATCGGGAGCAATCAGCCCCAGCATTTT.

The CDR3 DNA follows: TGTGCCAGCAGTTTACAGCCTATAGGGGGTGGTAACACCATATATTTT. Protein product: CASSLQPIGGGNTIYF. V gene TRBV27 combines with J gene TRBJ1-3; the D gene is possibly TRBD1 (6 bases). V was clipped by 2 bases and J by 7 bases, with 18 bases between them. The CDR3 length is 16 residues. Germline CDR1 reads MNHEY; CDR2 reads SMNVEV (reference sequence).

This clone was recorded only once. The V call is TRBV4-1, the J call TRBJ2-1; 11 bases fit TRBD1. CDR3 length: 16 residues. V shed 4 bases and J 2 bases; nucleotides not matched to a gene: 4. Germline CDR1 MGHRA, CDR2 YSYEKL. CDR3 sequence reads: CASSPGQGVPYNEQFF. DNA for the CDR3: TGCGCCAGCAGCCCGGGACAGGGGGTCCCCTACAATGAGCAGTTCTTC.

This clone has only a few counts. The rearrangement uses TRBV6-6 and TRBJ2-1; possibly TRBD2 for D (7 bases). Trimming cost V 0 bases and J 9 bases, with 15 bases left between them. The germline CDR1 and CDR2 sequences are MNHNY and SVGAGI (reference sequence). The CDR3 loop spans 15 amino acids. CDR3: CASSYSWGGGTEQFF. CDR3 nucleotide sequence: TGTGCCAGCAGTTACTCGTGGGGAGGGGGTACTGAGCAGTTCTTC.

The V gene is TRBV5-1, the J gene TRBJ1-3, with 7 bases identical to TRBD1. CDR1 SGHRS and CDR2 YFSETQ come from the germline V gene. Trimming at V came to 5 bases and at J to 4 bases, leaving 6 bases not matched to a gene. The CDR3 is 14 residues long. CDR3 loop: CASRSTGFGNTIYF. The CDR3 nucleotides read TGCGCCAGCAGATCGACAGGGTTCGGAAACACCATATATTTT.

A single count supports this clone. The rearrangement links TRBV15 to TRBJ1-5; maybe TRBD1 (5 bases). The CDR3 totals 15 residues. Trimming took off 0 bases at V and 3 bases at J, with 9 bases between the two ends. The germline gives CDR1 LNHNV, CDR2 YYDKDF (reference sequence). The CDR3 DNA is TGTGCCACCAGCAGAGATCGACAGATCAATCAGCCCCAGCATTTT. It is translated as CATSRDRQINQPQHF.

The rearrangement links TRBV7-9 to TRBJ1-1; D is ambiguous. The V gene lost 0 bases and the J gene lost 6 bases, with 8 bases spanning the gap. Germline CDR1 SEHNR, CDR2 FQNEAQ (reference sequence). This CDR3 is 13 amino acids long. The CDR3 DNA follows: TGTGCCAGCAGCTTAGCGTCGGTTTCTGAAGCTTTCTTT. Amino acids: CASSLASVSEAFF.

This chain joins TRBV5-6 and TRBJ1-4; D is perhaps TRBD1 (6 bases). V lost 2 bases and J 13 bases, leaving 18 bases between the germline ends. This CDR3 comprises 14 residues. The germline V gene encodes CDR1 SGHDT and CDR2 YYEEEE. In nucleotides, the CDR3 is TGTGCCAGCAGCTTCAGGACAGCGATAAGTGGACTGTTTTTT. This encodes CASSFRTAISGLFF.

The CDR3 nucleotides are TGTGCCACCAGAAACAGGGGGCGGGAGACCCAGTACTTC. This encodes CATRNRGRETQYF. The rearrangement joins TRBV15 to TRBJ2-5, with 9 bases lining up with TRBD1. The CDR3 extends over 13 amino acids. The germline V gene has CDR1 LNHNV and CDR2 YYDKDF (reference sequence). With 6 bases clipped from V and 5 bases from J, the junction kept 4 bases outside the gene matches.

The chain couples TRBV9 to TRBJ1-4; TRBD1 aligns across 8 bases. The V and J ends lost 1 base and 5 bases, in that order; junction bases with no gene match: 1. In germline, CDR1 is SGDLS, CDR2 YYNGEE. The CDR3 totals 14 residues. CDR3 in amino acids: CASSVQGANEKLFF. DNA of the CDR3: TGTGCCAGCAGCGTACAGGGGGCCAATGAAAAACTGTTTTTT.

The CDR3 sequence: CATHQAQHTEAFF. CDR3 sequence (DNA): TGTGCCACACACCAGGCGCAACACACTGAAGCTTTCTTT. The genes are TRBV2 and TRBJ1-1; D is unclear. V was clipped by 10 bases and J by 3 bases, with 15 bases between them. CDR1 is SNHLY, CDR2 FYNNEI, per germline. The CDR3 is 13 residues long.